This T cell receptor beta chain appears in the sequencing data of a study of low-dose radiotherapy and immunotherapy resistance in tumors. TRAV and TRBV primers primed cDNA for both TCRalpha and TCRbeta. With a V-primer adapter and a constant-region primer, TCRs were amplified for approximately 20 PCR cycles. Isolated mRNA underwent amplification by in vitro transcription. TCRdb fed the reads into MiXCR, producing one record per CDR3 protein. Among 60,000 to 90,000 distinct CDR3 sequences listed, less than 35% were seen once. The sample's time point: before trial treatment. Here the sequenced sample was PBMCs, taken before treatment. This sequence was found in a female donor with ovarian cancer.

The CDR3 nucleotides are TGTGCCAGCAGCTTAGGGCAGGGGGTGATCACCGGGGAGCTGTTTTTT. Translation gives CASSLGQGVITGELFF. The rearrangement joins TRBV7-2 to TRBJ2-2; TRBD1 agrees at 7 bases. The ends lost 1 base at V and 4 bases at J; junction bases unmatched: 6. Germline loops: CDR1 SGHTA, CDR2 FQGNSA. The CDR3 runs to 16 residues.